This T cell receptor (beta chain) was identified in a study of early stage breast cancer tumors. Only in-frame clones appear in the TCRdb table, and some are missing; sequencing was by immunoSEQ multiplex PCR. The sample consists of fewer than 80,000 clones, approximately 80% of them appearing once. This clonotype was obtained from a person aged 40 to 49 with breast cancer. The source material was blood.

CDR3 in amino acids: CASSLLTGVQPQHF. DNA of the CDR3: TGCGCCAGCAGCTTGTTAACAGGGGTCCAGCCCCAGCATTTT. The chain uses TRBV5-1 and TRBJ1-5; 7 positions agree with TRBD1. The germline CDR1 and CDR2 sequences are SGHRS and YFSETQ. The CDR3 totals 14 residues. The J segment lost 7 bases and the V segment lost 1 base, leaving 5 bases of the junction unmatched.